This T cell receptor (beta chain) originates from a study of shared clonotypes between healthy human individuals. Germline CDR1 KGHSH, CDR2 LQKENI. Trimming shortened V by 0 bases and J by 0 bases, and 8 bases separated the two germline ends. The CDR3 spans 15 residues. Genomic DNA from each subset was divided evenly over several immunoSEQ plates. Unsorted PBMC replicate PCRs used around 300 ng DNA, 25,000 to 35,000 T cell genomes. Data came from immunoSEQ multiplex PCR; TCRdb stores just in-frame clones and leaves some out. This sample has about half a million clones, with approximately 82% found just once. Within Nashville, Tennessee resided all donors, each a Caucasian adult.

The TCR originated in a woman aged 40-49 years in good health. Some clones in this sample may be carry-over from other donors' samples. The specimen was PBMCs. This chain joins TRBV18 and TRBJ1-2; no clear D. The CDR3 sequence is CASSPPVQTNYGYTF. DNA for the CDR3: TGTGCCAGCTCACCACCGGTACAGACTAACTATGGCTACACCTTC.